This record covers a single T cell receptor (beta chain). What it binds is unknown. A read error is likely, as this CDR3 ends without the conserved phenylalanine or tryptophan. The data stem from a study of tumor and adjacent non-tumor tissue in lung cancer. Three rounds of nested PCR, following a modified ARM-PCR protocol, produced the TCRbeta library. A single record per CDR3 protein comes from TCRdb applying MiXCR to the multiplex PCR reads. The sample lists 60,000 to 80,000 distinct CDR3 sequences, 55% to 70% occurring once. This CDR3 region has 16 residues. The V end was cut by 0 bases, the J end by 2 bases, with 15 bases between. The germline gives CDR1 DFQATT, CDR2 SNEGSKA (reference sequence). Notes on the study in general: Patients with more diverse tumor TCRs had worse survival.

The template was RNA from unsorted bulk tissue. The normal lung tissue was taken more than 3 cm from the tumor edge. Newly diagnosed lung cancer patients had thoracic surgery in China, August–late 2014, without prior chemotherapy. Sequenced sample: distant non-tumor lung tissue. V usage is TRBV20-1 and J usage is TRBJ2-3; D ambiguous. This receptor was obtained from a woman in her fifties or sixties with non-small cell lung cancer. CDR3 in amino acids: CSAREMLSLSTDTQYL. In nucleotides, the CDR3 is TGCAGTGCTAGAGAAATGCTTAGCCTCTCCACAGATACGCAGTATTTA.